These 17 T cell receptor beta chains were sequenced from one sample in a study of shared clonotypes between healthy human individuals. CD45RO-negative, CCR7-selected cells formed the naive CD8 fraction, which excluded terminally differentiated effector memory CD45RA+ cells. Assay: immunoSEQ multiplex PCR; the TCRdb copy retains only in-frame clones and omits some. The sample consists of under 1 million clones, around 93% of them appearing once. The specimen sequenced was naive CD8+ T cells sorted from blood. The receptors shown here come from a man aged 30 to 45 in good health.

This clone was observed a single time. In DNA form, the CDR3 reads TGCGCCAGCAGCCCCTATCGTGGGAACACCGGGGAGCTGTTTTTT. As protein: CASSPYRGNTGELFF. The V and J genes are TRBV5-1 and TRBJ2-2, with D unresolved. Germline loops: CDR1 SGHRS, CDR2 YFSETQ. CDR3 length: 15 residues. The germline V and J ends were trimmed by 4 bases and 1 base, with 11 bases remaining between them.

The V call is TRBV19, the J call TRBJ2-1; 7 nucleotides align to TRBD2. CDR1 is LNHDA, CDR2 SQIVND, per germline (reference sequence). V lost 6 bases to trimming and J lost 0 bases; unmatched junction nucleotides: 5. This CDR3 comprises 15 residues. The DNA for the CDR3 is TGTGCCAGTAGGAAGCGGGAATACTCCTACAATGAGCAGTTCTTC. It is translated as CASRKREYSYNEQFF.

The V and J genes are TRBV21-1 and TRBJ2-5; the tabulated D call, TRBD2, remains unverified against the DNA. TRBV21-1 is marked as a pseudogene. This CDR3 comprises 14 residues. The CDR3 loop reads CASSKAGLAETQYF. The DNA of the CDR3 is TGTGCCAGCAGCAAAGCCGGACTAGCAGAGACCCAGTACTTC.

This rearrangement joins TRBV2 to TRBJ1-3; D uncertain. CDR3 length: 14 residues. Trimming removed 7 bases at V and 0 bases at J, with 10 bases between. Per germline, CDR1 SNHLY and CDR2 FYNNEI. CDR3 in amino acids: CASTMQSSGNTIYF. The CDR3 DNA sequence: TGTGCCAGCACTATGCAGAGCTCTGGAAACACCATATATTTT. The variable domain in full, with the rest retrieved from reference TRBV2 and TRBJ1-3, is EPEVTQTPSHQVTQMGQEVILRCVPISNHLYFYWYRQILGQKVEFLVSFYNNEISEKSEIFDDQFSVERPDGSNFTLKIRSTKLEDSAMYFCASTMQSSGNTIYFGEGSWLTVV.

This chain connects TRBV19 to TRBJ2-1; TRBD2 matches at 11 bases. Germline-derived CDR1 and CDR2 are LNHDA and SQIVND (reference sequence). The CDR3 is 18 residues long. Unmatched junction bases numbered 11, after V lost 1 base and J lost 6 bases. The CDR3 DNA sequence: TGTGCCAGTAGTATAGGACTAGCGGGATTCGGGGGGCTCAATGAGCAGTTCTTC. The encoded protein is CASSIGLAGFGGLNEQFF.

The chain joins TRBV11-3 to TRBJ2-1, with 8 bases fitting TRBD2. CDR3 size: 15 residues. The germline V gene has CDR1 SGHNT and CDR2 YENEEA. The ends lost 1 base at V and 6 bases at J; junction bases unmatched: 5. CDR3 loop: CASSLVREGLNEQFF. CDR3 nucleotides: TGTGCCAGCAGCTTAGTCCGGGAGGGCCTCAATGAGCAGTTCTTC.

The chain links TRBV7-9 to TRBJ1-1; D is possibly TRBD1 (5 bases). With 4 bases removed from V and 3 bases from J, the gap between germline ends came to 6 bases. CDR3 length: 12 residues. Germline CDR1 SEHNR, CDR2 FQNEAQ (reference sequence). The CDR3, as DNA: TGTGCCAGCAGCTGGGGGGACACTGAAGCTTTCTTT. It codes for CASSWGDTEAFF.

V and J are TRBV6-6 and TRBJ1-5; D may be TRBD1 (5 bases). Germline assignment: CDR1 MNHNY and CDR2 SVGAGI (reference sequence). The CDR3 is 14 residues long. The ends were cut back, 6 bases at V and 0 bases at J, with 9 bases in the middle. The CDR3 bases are TGTGCCAGCAGCGGGACGTATAGCAATCAGCCCCAGCATTTT. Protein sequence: CASSGTYSNQPQHF.

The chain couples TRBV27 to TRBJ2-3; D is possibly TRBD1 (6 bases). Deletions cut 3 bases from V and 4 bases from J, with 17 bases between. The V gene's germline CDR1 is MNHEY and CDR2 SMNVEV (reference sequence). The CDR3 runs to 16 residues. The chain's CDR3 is CASSFGQITDSDTQYF. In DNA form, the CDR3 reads TGTGCCAGCAGTTTTGGACAGATCACAGATTCAGATACGCAGTATTTT.

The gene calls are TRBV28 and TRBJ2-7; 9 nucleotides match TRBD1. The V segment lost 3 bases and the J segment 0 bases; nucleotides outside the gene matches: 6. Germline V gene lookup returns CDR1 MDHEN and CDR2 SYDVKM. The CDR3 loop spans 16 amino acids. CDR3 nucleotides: TGTGCCAGCAGTTTCCTACAGGGGGCGAGCTCCTACGAGCAGTACTTC. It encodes CASSFLQGASSYEQYF. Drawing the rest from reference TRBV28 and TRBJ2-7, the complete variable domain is DVKVTQSSRYLVKRTGEKVFLECVQDMDHENMFWYRQDPGLGLRLIYFSYDVKMKEKGDIPEGYSVSREKKERFSLILESASTNQTSMYLCASSFLQGASSYEQYFGPGTRLTVT.

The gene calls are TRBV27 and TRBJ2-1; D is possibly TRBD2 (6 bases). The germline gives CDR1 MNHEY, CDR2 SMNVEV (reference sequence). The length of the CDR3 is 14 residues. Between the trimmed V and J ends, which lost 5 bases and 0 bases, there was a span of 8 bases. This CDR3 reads CASSIADSYNEQFF. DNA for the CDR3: TGTGCCAGCAGTATAGCGGACTCCTACAATGAGCAGTTCTTC.

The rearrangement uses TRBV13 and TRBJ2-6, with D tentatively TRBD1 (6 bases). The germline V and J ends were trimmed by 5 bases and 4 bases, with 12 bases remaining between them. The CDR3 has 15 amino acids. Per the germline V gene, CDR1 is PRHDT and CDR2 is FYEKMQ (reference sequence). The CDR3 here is CASSLTGSGANVLTF. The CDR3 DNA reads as TGTGCCAGCAGCCTGACAGGCTCCGGGGCCAACGTCCTGACTTTC.

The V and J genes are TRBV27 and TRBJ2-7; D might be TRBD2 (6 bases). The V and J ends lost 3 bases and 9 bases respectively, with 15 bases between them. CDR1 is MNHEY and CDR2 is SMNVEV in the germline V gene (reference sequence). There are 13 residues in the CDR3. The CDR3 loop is CASSLGGLAVQYF. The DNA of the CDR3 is TGTGCCAGCAGTTTGGGGGGACTCGCAGTGCAGTACTTC.

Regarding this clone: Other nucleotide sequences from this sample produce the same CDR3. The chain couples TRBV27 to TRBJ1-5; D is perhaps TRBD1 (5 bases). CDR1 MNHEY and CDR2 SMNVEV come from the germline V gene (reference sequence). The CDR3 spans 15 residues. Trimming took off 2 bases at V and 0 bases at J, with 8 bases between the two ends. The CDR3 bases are TGTGCCAGCAGTTTACAGGGTAATAGCAATCAGCCCCAGCATTTT. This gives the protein CASSLQGNSNQPQHF.

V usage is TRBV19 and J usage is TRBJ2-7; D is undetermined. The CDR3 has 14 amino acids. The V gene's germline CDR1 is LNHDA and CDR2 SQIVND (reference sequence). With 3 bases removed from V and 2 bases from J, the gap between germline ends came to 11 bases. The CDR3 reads CASSISSVAYEQYF. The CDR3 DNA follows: TGTGCCAGTAGTATTTCGAGCGTGGCCTACGAGCAGTACTTC.

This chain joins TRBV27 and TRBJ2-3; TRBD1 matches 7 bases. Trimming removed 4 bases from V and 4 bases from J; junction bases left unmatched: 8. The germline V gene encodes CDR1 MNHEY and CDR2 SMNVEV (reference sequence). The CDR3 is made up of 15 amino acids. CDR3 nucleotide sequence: TGTGCCAGCAGTTCAAAGACAGGGTCGGCAGATACGCAGTATTTT. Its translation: CASSSKTGSADTQYF.

In nucleotides, the CDR3 is TGTGCCAGCGCGATTTATAGCAATCAGCCCCAGCATTTT. The encoded protein is CASAIYSNQPQHF. The chain carries TRBV27 and TRBJ1-5, with unresolved D. CDR3 length: 13 amino acids. CDR1 is MNHEY and CDR2 is SMNVEV in the germline V gene (reference sequence). Trimming took 8 bases from V and 0 from J, leaving 8 bases between them.